This T cell receptor beta chain derives from a study of blood T cell repertoires in COVID-19 (dated by TCRdb to 2018 to 2020). Background on the whole study: Collaborator samples came from the United States, Italy and Spain and covered acute and convalescent phases of COVID-19. A freely available public database, intended as a resource for researchers studying the immune response to SARS-CoV-2, is where the repertoires were released. The prospective study material was composed of cDNA or gDNA derived from T cells, B-cell-depleted T cells, or PBMCs. Sample metadata almost always included a de-identified subject ID, COVID-19 status, age in years and sex. Where available, HLA class I and class II types were obtained from metadata supplied by the sample provider rather than from assay-based typing. Deeply sampled blood TCRbeta repertoires from subjects exposed to, actively infected with, or recovered from COVID-19 were included in the dataset. The samples were drawn from two sources: the first 160 participants of the ongoing ImmuneRACE study, and about 1,300 subjects contributed by 6 global collaborators. Study-wide findings and limitations: The amount of clinical and demographic metadata varied by source and participant and was provided uncurated.

From a lookup of the germline V gene (reference sequence), CDR1 and CDR2 are LGHDT and YNNKEL. Measured from the cysteine to the phenylalanine, the CDR3 is 15 residues long. Only the CDR3 DNA stays, 45 bases, in frame from base 1. V lost 2 bases and J lost 4 bases; the stretch between them is 14 bases long. TCRbeta CDR3 regions were amplified from genomic DNA by means of the immunoSEQ Assay, a bias-controlled multiplex PCR. The study's processing was this. The number of nucleated cells in each sample was estimated by amplification of reference gene primers within the assay. Sequence reads were collapsed and filtered to measure the absolute abundance of every unique TCRbeta CDR3 rearrangement. For each sample, productive Simpson clonality was calculated as the square root of Simpson's diversity index over productive rearrangements. TCRdb provides this immuneACCESS table in a form limited to in-frame rearrangements. Some clones are lacking; in checked studies, under half of them reflect an unresolved V gene, and why the rest are absent is not known. That table supplies the V and J calls and clone size; D and trimming were determined from the DNA. For this sample the table gives a few hundred thousand clones, of which over 80% were detected only once. The leading ten clones occupy roughly 2% of the sample.

Samples from volunteer blood donors who had recovered from COVID-19 were contributed by a second Seattle source. Collaborating institutions collected whole blood in K2EDTA tubes following their own protocols. For TCRbeta analysis, collaborator samples were shipped as frozen whole blood, as isolated PBMCs, or as DNA extracted from either sample type. This clone has only one observation. Its antigen is not yet known. No base quality information exists; no much larger clone differs at one position. The chain links TRBV3-1 (or the pseudogene TRBV3-2) with TRBJ1-2; the D segment cannot be called with confidence. The sequenced sample consisted of peripheral blood. The receptor's source is a young man who had recovered from COVID-19. The CDR3 protein sequence reads: CASSQRVFTAYGYTF. The nucleotides are TGTGCCAGCAGCCAACGGGTTTTCACCGCCTATGGCTACACCTTC.